The 28 T cell receptor beta chains in this list originate from one sample, sequenced in a study of shared clonotypes between healthy human individuals. Sequencing was performed with immunoSEQ multiplex PCR; in TCRdb, only in-frame clones are kept and a portion is missing. The data show some 2,400,000 clones, under 97% seen once. The material sequenced was naive CD4+ T cells sorted from blood. Subset here: CD45RA+ positively selected. The receptors shown here come from a man between 18 and 35 years old in good health.

The chain carries TRBV7-6 and TRBJ2-7, with 10 positions matching TRBD1. CDR1 SGHVS and CDR2 FNYEAQ come from the germline V gene. V lost 5 bases and J lost 4; bases outside the gene matches: 14. The CDR3 has 17 amino acids. CDR3 residues: CASSPRDRGRILYEQYF. The CDR3 DNA is TGTGCCAGCAGCCCCCGGGACAGGGGAAGGATCCTATACGAGCAGTACTTC.

The V gene is TRBV2, the J gene TRBJ2-7, with D perhaps TRBD1 (6 bases). This CDR3 contains 13 residues. Germline CDR1 SNHLY, CDR2 FYNNEI. Between the trimmed V and J ends, which lost 4 bases and 2 bases, there was a span of 9 bases. The CDR3 coding sequence is TGTGCCAGCAGTGGGAGACAGGCCTACGAGCAGTACTTC. This gives the protein CASSGRQAYEQYF.

V and J are TRBV11-2 and TRBJ2-7, with 7 bases aligning to TRBD2. Germline CDR1 SGHAT, CDR2 FQNNGV. J was trimmed by 3 bases and V by 4 bases; bases with no gene match: 6. CDR3 length equals 14 residues. The CDR3 sequence: CASSSSGGYYEQYF. The CDR3 bases are TGTGCCAGCAGCTCCTCCGGGGGGTACTACGAGCAGTACTTC.

Points on this clone: Other DNA sequences within the sample encode an identical CDR3. The CDR3 coding sequence is TGTGCCAGCTCCCGGGCAAGCTCTGGAAACACCATATATTTT. It encodes CASSRASSGNTIYF. The rearrangement links TRBV18 to TRBJ1-3; no firm D call. This CDR3 has 14 amino acids. V was pared by 6 bases and J by 0 bases, with 9 bases between. Germline V lookup: CDR1 KGHSH, CDR2 LQKENI.

This rearrangement joins TRBV5-1 to TRBJ2-7; 8 nucleotides line up with TRBD1. The trim removed 3 bases at V and 3 bases at J, leaving 8 bases unmatched. The CDR3 spans 15 residues. Per germline, CDR1 SGHRS and CDR2 YFSETQ. CDR3 bases: TGCGCCAGCAGCTCGGACAGGGTTACGGACTACGAGCAGTACTTC. It yields the protein CASSSDRVTDYEQYF. Complete variable domain (other parts from reference TRBV5-1 and TRBJ2-7): KAGVTQTPRYLIKTRGQQVTLSCSPISGHRSVSWYQQTPGQGLQFLFEYFSETQRNKGNFPGRFSGRQFSNSRSEMNVSTLELGDSALYLCASSSDRVTDYEQYFGPGTRLTVT.

The gene calls are TRBV6-1 and TRBJ1-2, with 7 bases identical to TRBD1. Germline CDR1 MNHNS, CDR2 SASEGT. The CDR3 length is 15 residues. V dropped 5 bases and J dropped 4; count of bases not matched to a gene: 10. The CDR3, as DNA: TGTGCCAGCAGTTCCCAGACAGGGTCCTTCTATGGCTACACCTTC. Residues: CASSSQTGSFYGYTF.

The chain is built from TRBV18 and TRBJ2-7; a possible D gene is TRBD2 (6 bases). V shed 0 bases and J shed 9 bases, with 12 bases lying between them. The CDR3 has 13 amino acids. The germline V gene encodes CDR1 KGHSH and CDR2 LQKENI. The CDR3 DNA reads as TGTGCCAGCTCACCACCGTGGGGGGAAGGGCAGTACTTC. Amino acids: CASSPPWGEGQYF. The variable domain in full, completed from reference TRBV18 and TRBJ2-7, reads NAGVMQNPRHLVRRRGQEARLRCSPMKGHSHVYWYRQLPEEGLKFMVYLQKENIIDESGMPKERFSAEFPKEGPSILRIQQVVRGDSAAYFCASSPPWGEGQYFGPGTRLTVT.

J is TRBJ2-1 and V is TRBV5-1; 10 bases agree with TRBD2. Germline values: CDR1 SGHRS, CDR2 YFSETQ. The trim removed 6 bases at V and 3 bases at J, leaving 9 bases unmatched. The CDR3 has 16 amino acids. The CDR3: CASNPQASGSYNEQFF. In DNA form, the CDR3 reads TGCGCCAGCAACCCCCAAGCTAGCGGGAGCTACAATGAGCAGTTCTTC.

The V gene is TRBV7-2, the J gene TRBJ2-7; no reliable D call. CDR3 size: 14 residues. Deletions cut 4 bases from V and 3 bases from J, with 13 bases between. Germline assignment: CDR1 SGHTA and CDR2 FQGNSA. This CDR3 reads CASSYPPLYYEQYF. For the CDR3, the DNA is TGTGCCAGCAGCTATCCCCCCCTCTACTACGAGCAGTACTTC. The variable domain in full, with the rest retrieved from reference TRBV7-2 and TRBJ2-7, is GAGVSQSPSNKVTEKGKDVELRCDPISGHTALYWYRQSLGQGLEFLIYFQGNSAPDKSGLPSDRFSAERTGGSVSTLTIQRTQQEDSAVYLCASSYPPLYYEQYFGPGTRLTVT.

The chain carries TRBV14 and TRBJ2-5; D might be TRBD1 (6 bases). CDR1 and CDR2 (germline): SGHDN, FVKESK. V shed 2 bases and J shed 7 bases, with 11 bases lying between them. The CDR3 runs 13 residues. The CDR3 DNA is TGTGCCAGCAGCCAACAGGGGTCGGGGACCCAGTACTTC. It yields the protein CASSQQGSGTQYF.

This clone occurred once. This rearrangement joins TRBV19 to TRBJ1-1; the D is unclear. CDR1 and CDR2 (germline): LNHDA, SQIVND (reference sequence). The length of the CDR3 is 19 residues. Trimming stripped 0 bases from V and 4 bases from J, with 24 bases between. CDR3 region: CASSIDPFVPDPWATEAFF. CDR3 DNA: TGTGCCAGTAGTATAGATCCTTTCGTCCCAGACCCTTGGGCCACTGAAGCTTTCTTT.

This sequence joins TRBV30 and TRBJ1-5; the match to TRBD1 covers 8 bases. J was trimmed by 0 bases and V by 1 base; bases with no gene match: 8. Germline V lookup: CDR1 GTSNPN, CDR2 SVGIG (reference sequence). CDR3 length equals 17 residues. The CDR3 protein is CAWSGYRGDYSNQPQHF. In nucleotides, the CDR3 is TGTGCCTGGAGTGGTTACAGGGGGGATTATAGCAATCAGCCCCAGCATTTT.

The chain joins TRBV5-4 to TRBJ1-1; TRBD1 agrees at 7 bases. The CDR3 is 15 amino acids. J was trimmed by 1 base and V by 4 bases; bases with no gene match: 7. CDR1 is SGHNT, CDR2 YYREEE, per germline (reference sequence). The CDR3 is CASSQKTGPNTEAFF. The CDR3 DNA sequence: TGTGCCAGCAGCCAGAAGACAGGGCCGAACACTGAAGCTTTCTTT.

With respect to this clone: This CDR3 fails to terminate in the conserved phenylalanine or tryptophan, so it likely reflects a read error. The limits of the CDR3 on the DNA are not certain, so only TCRdb's listed CDR3 is given. V and J are TRBV19 and TRBJ2-7; the table names TRBD1, a call not compared with the DNA. CDR1 and CDR2 (germline): LNHDA, SQIVND (reference sequence). The CDR3 totals 12 residues, both ends included. The CDR3 loop reads CASSPKTGTVGP.

This clone was seen just once. This rearrangement joins TRBV14 to TRBJ2-5; no firm D call. V was shortened by 0 bases and J by 6 bases, with 5 bases between the two germline ends. The CDR3 loop spans 12 amino acids. Looked up from germline, CDR1 is SGHDN and CDR2 is FVKESK. The CDR3 nucleotides read TGTGCCAGCAGCCAAGATGCGAAGACCCAGTACTTC. Translation gives CASSQDAKTQYF.

The chain links TRBV5-4 to TRBJ2-7, with D possibly TRBD2 on 6 matching bases. V gave up 4 bases and J gave up 0 bases, with 17 bases separating them. The length of the CDR3 is 16 residues. CDR1 and CDR2 from the germline V gene are SGHNT and YYREEE (reference sequence). This CDR3 reads CASSPRLNGGSYEQYF. CDR3 DNA sequence: TGTGCCAGCAGCCCCAGACTGAACGGGGGCTCCTACGAGCAGTACTTC.

The J gene is TRBJ1-1, the V gene TRBV7-2, with a weak D call TRBD1 (6 bases). The germline CDR1 and CDR2 sequences are SGHTA and FQGNSA. V gave up 5 bases and J gave up 6 bases, with 19 bases separating them. This CDR3 is built from 15 residues. The CDR3 loop reads CASSINRVPLAEAFF. The CDR3 DNA reads as TGTGCCAGCAGCATCAACAGGGTTCCTCTAGCTGAAGCTTTCTTT.

The rearrangement uses TRBV29-1 and TRBJ1-2, with 9 bases lining up with TRBD1. Germline lookup yields CDR1 SQVTM and CDR2 ANQGSEA. After removal of 5 bases from V and 2 bases from J, the junction contained 9 bases not matched to a gene. The CDR3 length is 15 residues. CDR3 sequence reads: CSVSFPGQGNYGYTF. CDR3 DNA: TGCAGCGTTTCTTTTCCGGGACAGGGAAACTATGGCTACACCTTC.

This chain connects TRBV4-3 to TRBJ1-4; perhaps TRBD1 as D (6 bases). Trimming cost V 0 bases and J 11 bases, with 13 bases left between them. CDR3 length equals 14 residues. Germline CDR1 reads LGHNA; CDR2 reads YSLEER. CDR3 coding DNA: TGCGCCAGCAGCCAAGAAAACGGGGGGCGGAAACTGTTTTTT. Its protein product is CASSQENGGRKLFF.

CDR3 in DNA: TGTGCCAGCAGTCCACTGACACCCCCGGGGGAGCAGTACTTC. It codes for CASSPLTPPGEQYF. The chain employs TRBV27 and TRBJ2-7; possibly TRBD2 for D (5 bases). Trimming took 5 bases from V and 7 from J, leaving 18 bases between them. Germline lookup yields CDR1 MNHEY and CDR2 SMNVEV (reference sequence). There are 14 residues in the CDR3.

The rearrangement links TRBV7-2 to TRBJ2-7, with a possible D match to TRBD1 (6 bases). V was shortened by 4 bases and J by 2 bases, with 15 bases between the two germline ends. CDR3 length: 15 residues. Per the germline V gene, CDR1 is SGHTA and CDR2 is FQGNSA. The chain's CDR3 is CASSYSGTQTYEQYF. The CDR3 nucleotides are TGTGCCAGCAGCTATTCCGGGACACAGACCTACGAGCAGTACTTC.

The chain couples TRBV18 to TRBJ1-2; the D gene is possibly TRBD1 (6 bases). Germline values: CDR1 KGHSH, CDR2 LQKENI. There are 15 residues in the CDR3. The V end lost 2 bases, the J end lost 2 bases, and 12 bases lay between the germline ends. CDR3 bases: TGTGCCAGCTCACCAAGAAAAACAGGGAACTATGGCTACACCTTC. This codes for CASSPRKTGNYGYTF. The full variable domain, with the rest looked up from reference TRBV18 and TRBJ1-2, is NAGVMQNPRHLVRRRGQEARLRCSPMKGHSHVYWYRQLPEEGLKFMVYLQKENIIDESGMPKERFSAEFPKEGPSILRIQQVVRGDSAAYFCASSPRKTGNYGYTFGSGTRLTVV.

The chain recombines TRBV5-6 with TRBJ2-1; TRBD2 aligns across 11 bases. CDR1 and CDR2 (germline): SGHDT, YYEEEE. V shed 4 bases and J 6 bases; nucleotides not matched to a gene: 12. The CDR3 runs to 17 residues. The CDR3 DNA sequence: TGTGCCAGCAGCGCACAACTAGCGGGAGCGCCTCGCAATGAGCAGTTCTTC. It codes for CASSAQLAGAPRNEQFF.

In DNA form, the CDR3 reads TGCGCCAGCAGCCTTCAACAGGGGGCCTACGAGCAGTACTTC. Encoded protein: CASSLQQGAYEQYF. J is TRBJ2-7 and V is TRBV4-3, with 8 bases that match TRBD1. This CDR3 is 14 amino acids long. Unmatched junction bases numbered 4, after V lost 4 bases and J lost 2 bases. From germline, CDR1 is LGHNA and CDR2 YSLEER.

CDR3 in amino acids: CASSLGLRSANEKLFF. The CDR3 coding sequence is TGTGCCAGCAGCTTGGGTCTACGGTCGGCTAATGAAAAACTGTTTTTT. This sequence joins TRBV28 and TRBJ1-4; D is uncertain. V lost 6 bases and J 3 bases, leaving 17 bases between the germline ends. This CDR3 has 16 residues. Germline CDR1 MDHEN, CDR2 SYDVKM.

This chain links TRBV2 with TRBJ2-3; D possibly corresponds to TRBD2 (6 bases). The germline V gene has CDR1 SNHLY and CDR2 FYNNEI. This CDR3 is 12 amino acids long. Trimming pared 11 bases from V and 6 bases from J, leaving 15 bases between. The CDR3 region is CAGAEGRDTQYF. The DNA of the CDR3 is TGTGCCGGGGCGGAGGGGAGGGATACGCAGTATTTT.

This chain joins TRBV7-2 and TRBJ2-1, with D perhaps matching TRBD2 (6 bases). The CDR3 runs 17 residues. Per germline, CDR1 SGHTA and CDR2 FQGNSA. Trimming removed 4 bases at V and 0 bases at J, with 16 bases between. CDR3 in amino acids: CASSSSTGVSSYNEQFF. The CDR3 nucleotides are TGTGCCAGCAGCTCATCCACGGGGGTTAGCTCCTACAATGAGCAGTTCTTC.

The genes are TRBV9 and TRBJ2-1; D possibly corresponds to TRBD1 (6 bases). The germline CDR1 and CDR2 sequences are SGDLS and YYNGEE. This CDR3 has 13 amino acids. Deletions cut 4 bases from V and 8 bases from J, with 13 bases between. CDR3 nucleotides: TGTGCCAGCAGCAGGGACATTACGGATGAGCAGTTCTTC. Encoded protein: CASSRDITDEQFF.